This T cell receptor beta chain came from a study of cytomegalovirus exposure and HLA in healthy donors. Trimming removed 5 bases from V and 2 bases from J; junction bases left unmatched: 5. Germline values: CDR1 SEHNR, CDR2 FQNEAQ (reference sequence). The CDR3 length is 16 residues. The PCR had 60 Vbeta and 13 Jbeta primers. Using immunoSEQ multiplex PCR, the repertoire was profiled, and TCRdb retains in-frame clones only, with some absent. The repertoire holds a few hundred thousand clones, 65% to 80% seen once, with approximately 0.22% in the top ten. Material for sequencing was PBMCs. The receptor comes from a girl aged 2 to 9 in good health and CMV-seronegative. The rearrangement links TRBV7-9 to TRBJ2-3, with TRBD2 matching 12 bases. CDR3 in amino acids: CASSERLAGATDTQYF. The DNA of the CDR3 is TGTGCCAGCAGCGAGCGACTAGCGGGGGCCACAGATACGCAGTATTTT.